What follows are 30 T cell receptor beta chains derived from one specimen sequenced in a study of vaccination and CD4 T cells after COVID-19. The antigens these receptors bind are not known. Treatment in this sample: approximately 10-day PBMC culture with coronavirus spike peptide pools or control peptides (ViraFEST assay). The Oncomine TCR Beta short-read assay was applied to DNA of cultured CD4+ T cells. From the PCR reads, TCRdb called clonotypes with MiXCR, one entry per CDR3 protein. The top ten clones hold about 8% of a sample with under 25,000 distinct CDR3 sequences, roughly 23% of them seen once. The sequencing input was cultured CD4+ T cells from blood. These receptors all come from a human donor with COVID-19.

The chain is built from TRBV14 and TRBJ1-1; D call uncertain. The V and J ends lost 0 bases and 3 bases respectively, with 8 bases between them. The CDR3 sequence is 14 residues long. Per germline, CDR1 SGHDN and CDR2 FVKESK. The DNA for the CDR3 is TGTGCCAGCAGCCAAGAAGTGGGATACACTGAAGCTTTCTTT. Amino acids: CASSQEVGYTEAFF.

CDR3 bases: TGCAGTGTTAGGGGTGTGCCTAATGAAAAACTGTTTTTT. This codes for CSVRGVPNEKLFF. This chain connects TRBV20-1 to TRBJ1-4, with a weak D call TRBD1 (5 bases). Trimming stripped 7 bases from V and 3 bases from J, with 12 bases between. Germline V gene sequence: CDR1 DFQATT, CDR2 SNEGSKA (reference sequence). This CDR3 is built from 13 residues.

This clonotype was counted only a few times. This chain joins TRBV11-2 and TRBJ1-2, with TRBD1 as a possible D gene (5 bases). The CDR3 sequence is 17 residues long. V dropped 5 bases and J dropped 2 bases, with 21 bases sitting between them. Germline V gene sequence: CDR1 SGHAT, CDR2 FQNNGV. CDR3 sequence: CASSPPGRAQANYGYTF. The CDR3 nucleotides are TGTGCCAGCAGCCCCCCGGGCCGGGCACAGGCGAACTATGGCTACACCTTC.

This clonotype has more than one count but fewer than ten. The chain carries TRBV4-3 and TRBJ1-6; 10 nucleotides match TRBD1. The V and J ends lost 0 bases and 11 bases, in that order; junction bases with no gene match: 7. The CDR3 has 16 residues. The V gene's germline CDR1 is LGHNA and CDR2 YSLEER. The CDR3 here is CASSQERGTGATPLHF. CDR3 nucleotides: TGCGCCAGCAGCCAAGAGCGTGGGACAGGGGCTACACCCCTCCACTTT.

This clonotype was found a few times. V is TRBV6-1 and J is TRBJ2-3; D gene uncertain. The germline gives CDR1 MNHNS, CDR2 SASEGT. Trimming left V 3 bases short and J 0 bases short, with 7 bases between. This CDR3 comprises 14 residues. This CDR3 is CASSEGGSTDTQYF. The CDR3 DNA follows: TGTGCCAGCAGTGAGGGCGGAAGCACAGATACGCAGTATTTT.

V gene TRBV5-1 combines with J gene TRBJ2-3, with a tentative D call TRBD1 (5 bases). In germline, CDR1 is SGHRS, CDR2 YFSETQ. The CDR3 is 16 amino acids. Trimming removed 0 bases from V and 1 base from J, with 12 bases in between. The chain's CDR3 is CASSLDRPGRTDTQYF. DNA for the CDR3: TGCGCCAGCAGCTTGGACCGGCCAGGGCGCACAGATACGCAGTATTTT.

The V and J genes are TRBV4-1 and TRBJ2-2; D is perhaps TRBD1 (6 bases). The length of the CDR3 is 17 residues. Germline loops: CDR1 MGHRA, CDR2 YSYEKL. V was cut by 1 base and J by 5 bases, with 17 bases left in between. CDR3 sequence (DNA): TGCGCCAGCAGCCAAGCGTCCTTGGGGGCGCGGACCGGGGAGCTGTTTTTT. Amino acid sequence: CASSQASLGARTGELFF.

V is TRBV11-2 and J is TRBJ1-2, with TRBD1 identical over 7 bases. CDR1 and CDR2 from the germline V gene are SGHAT and FQNNGV. The CDR3 loop spans 13 amino acids. V gave up 2 bases and J gave up 3 bases; unmatched junction bases: 0. The CDR3 spells CASSLQGDYGYTF. CDR3 DNA sequence: TGTGCCAGCAGCTTACAGGGGGACTATGGCTACACCTTC.

The chain couples TRBV4-3 to TRBJ2-2; D gene unclear. Germline-derived CDR1 and CDR2 are LGHNA and YSLEER. This CDR3 contains 13 residues. V was pared by 0 bases and J by 3 bases, with 2 bases between. CDR3 coding DNA: TGCGCCAGCAGCCAAGAAGACACCGGGGAGCTGTTTTTT. Translation gives CASSQEDTGELFF.

This clonotype showed up just a few times. The genes are TRBV30 and TRBJ1-2; 9 bases are a match to TRBD1. The germline V gene encodes CDR1 GTSNPN and CDR2 SVGIG (reference sequence). The CDR3 has 16 amino acids. Trimming cost V 3 bases and J 5 bases; bases outside gene matches: 13. The CDR3 reads CAWSLRLRGQGYGYTF. CDR3 DNA sequence: TGTGCCTGGAGCCTACGCCTCCGGGGACAGGGATATGGCTACACCTTC. Variable domain in full (rest from reference TRBV30 and TRBJ1-2): SQTIHQWPATLVQPVGSPLSLECTVEGTSNPNLYWYRQAAGRGLQLLFYSVGIGQISSEVPQNLSASRPQDRQFILSSKKLLLSDSGFYLCAWSLRLRGQGYGYTFGSGTRLTVV.

This clonotype occurred a few times. The V call is TRBV28, the J call TRBJ2-1, with a possible D match to TRBD2 (6 bases). Germline V gene sequence: CDR1 MDHEN, CDR2 SYDVKM. The CDR3 is 16 amino acids. V gave up 6 bases and J gave up 9 bases, with 24 bases separating them. The DNA for the CDR3 is TGTGCCAGCAGAGCTCCGCCGGGGGTGCTTAGTGGTGAGCAGTTCTTC. Protein sequence: CASRAPPGVLSGEQFF.

This chain uses TRBV2 with TRBJ1-6, with a possible D match to TRBD1 (6 bases). The CDR3 loop spans 15 amino acids. Trimming cost V 2 bases and J 9 bases, with 14 bases left between them. Looked up from germline, CDR1 is SNHLY and CDR2 is FYNNEI. In nucleotides, the CDR3 is TGTGCCAGCAGTGAAACTAACAGGGAGGTTTCACCCCTCCACTTT. Protein sequence: CASSETNREVSPLHF.

The chain uses TRBV2 and TRBJ2-7, with D possibly TRBD2 on 6 matching bases. Germline CDR1 SNHLY, CDR2 FYNNEI. The CDR3 totals 15 residues. Trimming took off 7 bases at V and 5 bases at J, with 21 bases between the two ends. CDR3 nucleotides: TGTGCCAGCACTCCCCAGACCGGGGACTCAGACGAGCAGTACTTC. Translation: CASTPQTGDSDEQYF.

The chain combines TRBV5-8 with TRBJ1-2; D is uncertain. Germline assignment: CDR1 SGHTS and CDR2 YDEGEE. V was cut by 5 bases and J by 4 bases, with 15 bases left in between. The CDR3 sequence is 14 residues long. CDR3 sequence: CASSFVQPTYGYTF. In DNA, the CDR3 is TGTGCCAGCAGTTTTGTCCAGCCTACCTATGGCTACACCTTC. The whole variable domain, filled in from reference TRBV5-8 and TRBJ1-2, reads EAGVTQSPTHLIKTRGQQATLRCSPISGHTSVYWYQQALGLGLQFLLWYDEGEERNRGNFPPRFSGRQFPNYSSELNVNALELEDSALYLCASSFVQPTYGYTFGSGTRLTVV.

V is TRBV20-1 and J is TRBJ2-7, with 9 nucleotides matching TRBD1. The CDR3 is made up of 14 amino acids. Germline CDR1 and CDR2: DFQATT and SNEGSKA (reference sequence). The ends lost 6 bases at V and 3 bases at J; junction bases unmatched: 9. The CDR3 DNA reads as TGCAGTGCCCAAGGACAGGGGAGGGTCTACGAGCAGTACTTC. It yields the protein CSAQGQGRVYEQYF.

The chain links TRBV23-1 to TRBJ2-5; perhaps D is TRBD1 or TRBD2 (5 bases each). TRBV23-1 is reported as an ORF; its role is uncertain. With 0 bases removed from V and 4 bases from J, the gap between germline ends came to 18 bases. This CDR3 comprises 17 residues. The chain's CDR3 is CASSQSEPGTAGETQYF. The CDR3 nucleotides are TGCGCCAGCAGTCAATCCGAACCCGGGACCGCCGGAGAGACCCAGTACTTC.

The rearrangement uses TRBV29-1 and TRBJ1-1; a weak D match, TRBD1 (5 bases). Germline CDR1 and CDR2: SQVTM and ANQGSEA. V shed 6 bases and J shed 1 base, with 15 bases lying between them. The CDR3 runs 14 residues. In DNA, the CDR3 is TGCAGCGTCGCCGGGACCACCCCGAACACTGAAGCTTTCTTT. The encoded protein is CSVAGTTPNTEAFF. Together with reference TRBV29-1 and TRBJ1-1, the CDR3 gives the full variable domain: SAVISQKPSRDICQRGTSLTIQCQVDSQVTMMFWYRQQPGQSLTLIATANQGSEATYESGFVIDKFPISRPNLTFSTLTVSNMSPEDSSIYLCSVAGTTPNTEAFFGQGTRLTVV.

This clonotype turned up a few times. This chain connects TRBV20-1 to TRBJ2-3; D possibly uses TRBD1 or TRBD2 (5 bases each). The CDR3 sequence is 15 residues long. Trimming left V 5 bases short and J 2 bases short, with 17 bases between. Germline CDR1 reads DFQATT; CDR2 reads SNEGSKA (reference sequence). CDR3 in DNA: TGCAGTGCTCACCCCGGGACCAAGAACACAGATACGCAGTATTTT. Protein sequence: CSAHPGTKNTDTQYF.

This chain joins TRBV2 and TRBJ2-7; D unclear. V dropped 4 bases and J dropped 7 bases, with 5 bases sitting between them. This CDR3 spans 10 amino acids. The germline V gene has CDR1 SNHLY and CDR2 FYNNEI. This chain's CDR3 is CASSVQEQYF. The CDR3 DNA reads TGTGCCAGCAGTGTGCAGGAGCAGTACTTC.

This clonotype was picked up a small number of times. The CDR3 nucleotides read TGTGCCAGCAGTTACTTAGAAGGACAGGGGAACACTGAAGCTTTCTTT. Encoded protein: CASSYLEGQGNTEAFF. The chain uses TRBV6-5 and TRBJ1-1; 8 nucleotides match TRBD1. The CDR3 consists of 16 residues. Germline assignment: CDR1 MNHEY and CDR2 SVGAGI. The ends lost 1 base at V and 1 base at J; junction bases unmatched: 5.

The gene calls are TRBV7-3 and TRBJ2-3; the D is unclear. V lost 2 bases to trimming and J lost 1 base, with 7 bases between them. There are 14 residues in the CDR3. The germline gives CDR1 SGHTA, CDR2 FQGTGA. The CDR3 loop reads CASSLGSGTDTQYF. The CDR3 region has the DNA TGTGCCAGCAGCTTAGGGTCCGGCACAGATACGCAGTATTTT.

This chain uses TRBV20-1 with TRBJ2-2; D is perhaps TRBD1 (5 bases). This CDR3 has 15 residues. CDR1 is DFQATT and CDR2 is SNEGSKA in the germline V gene (reference sequence). V lost 0 bases, J lost 2 bases, and 10 bases lay in between. The CDR3 reads CSARDHRRNTGELFF. In DNA form, the CDR3 reads TGCAGTGCTAGAGACCACAGGAGAAACACCGGGGAGCTGTTTTTT.

The V gene is TRBV7-9, the J gene TRBJ1-6; D is uncertain. Germline lookup yields CDR1 SEHNR and CDR2 FQNEAQ (reference sequence). The CDR3 consists of 18 residues. The ends were cut back, 4 bases at V and 0 bases at J, with 16 bases in the middle. The CDR3 nucleotides are TGTGCCAGCAGCTCCCCCACCCAAGGAAGCTCCTATAATTCACCCCTCCACTTT. Translated, it gives CASSSPTQGSSYNSPLHF.

This clonotype was seen a handful of times. This rearrangement joins TRBV4-2 to TRBJ2-6, with TRBD1 matching over 7 bases. The CDR3 spans 17 residues. With 4 bases clipped from V and 0 bases from J, the junction kept 6 bases outside the gene matches. In germline, CDR1 is LGHNA, CDR2 YNFKEQ. CDR3 nucleotides: TGTGCCAGCAGCCGGGGACAGCAAAGCTCTGGGGCCAACGTCCTGACTTTC. As protein: CASSRGQQSSGANVLTF.

The chain combines TRBV6-2 or TRBV6-3 with TRBJ2-5, with a weak D call TRBD1 (5 bases). The CDR3 totals 15 residues. V lost 2 bases and J 5 bases, leaving 15 bases between the germline ends. The V gene's germline CDR1 is MNHEY and CDR2 SVGEGT. DNA of the CDR3: TGTGCCAGCAGTTACCAGACAAGGGGTTGGGAGACCCAGTACTTC. Its protein is CASSYQTRGWETQYF.

This clonotype was detected a few times. The chain recombines TRBV7-2 with TRBJ2-3; no clear D gene. Trimming stripped 5 bases from V and 9 bases from J, with 12 bases between. The CDR3 length is 12 residues. Looked up from germline, CDR1 is SGHTA and CDR2 is FQGNSA. The CDR3 coding sequence is TGTGCCAGCAGCCGCGGTTCAGTCACGCAGTATTTT. It codes for CASSRGSVTQYF. The complete variable domain, with remaining parts taken from reference TRBV7-2 and TRBJ2-3, reads GAGVSQSPSNKVTEKGKDVELRCDPISGHTALYWYRQSLGQGLEFLIYFQGNSAPDKSGLPSDRFSAERTGGSVSTLTIQRTQQEDSAVYLCASSRGSVTQYFGPGTRLTVL.

V and J are TRBV6-1 and TRBJ1-4; TRBD1 agrees at 7 bases. The J segment lost 5 bases and the V segment lost 6 bases, leaving 6 bases of the junction unmatched. The CDR3 has 14 residues. The germline V gene has CDR1 MNHNS and CDR2 SASEGT. CDR3 residues: CASRRPGQNEKLFF. For the CDR3, the DNA is TGTGCCAGCAGGCGACCGGGACAGAATGAAAAACTGTTTTTT.

The chain is built from TRBV5-4 and TRBJ2-7; TRBD1 matches at 9 bases. Germline values: CDR1 SGHNT, CDR2 YYREEE (reference sequence). The CDR3 is 14 amino acids. Trimming removed 4 bases from V and 5 bases from J; junction bases left unmatched: 7. This CDR3 is CASSNRDRVHEQYF. The CDR3 coding sequence is TGTGCCAGCAGCAACCGGGACAGGGTCCACGAGCAGTACTTC. The full variable domain, rest sourced from reference TRBV5-4 and TRBJ2-7, is ETGVTQSPTHLIKTRGQQVTLRCSSQSGHNTVSWYQQALGQGPQFIFQYYREEENGRGNFPPRFSGLQFPNYSSELNVNALELDDSALYLCASSNRDRVHEQYFGPGTRLTVT.

As to this clonotype: One end of the junction fails to match germline, which may point to a read error. This sequence joins TRBV6-1 and TRBJ2-7, with 7 bases lining up with TRBD1. The CDR3 consists of 14 residues. Germline lookup yields CDR1 MNHNS and CDR2 SASEGT. The CDR3 here is CASRKTGKLYERYF. DNA of the CDR3: TGTGCCAGCAGGAAGACAGGGAAACTCTACGAGCGGTACTTC.

This clonotype ranks as medium-sized. The chain joins TRBV20-1 to TRBJ1-5; no definite D call. The germline V and J ends were trimmed by 0 bases and 6 bases, with 15 bases remaining between them. Germline CDR1 is DFQATT and CDR2 is SNEGSKA (reference sequence). There are 15 residues in the CDR3. The DNA for the CDR3 is TGCAGTGCTAGAGAACCAGGCCACTGGGGTCAGCCCCAGCATTTT. This codes for CSAREPGHWGQPQHF.